The entry below describes one TCR beta chain. It lacks a known antigen. Base qualities are not recorded, but no much larger clone differs from it by a single base. This entry belongs to a study of T-cell reconstitution after alpha-beta-depleted transplantation in children (dated by TCRdb to about 2016). Regarding the complete study: T-cell immune reconstitution after TCRalphabeta/CD19-depleted allogeneic hematopoietic cell transplantation in children was quantitatively tracked in the study by means of TCR repertoire profiling. Here is what the overall study found, with its caveats: Hyperexpanded clone frequencies declined over subsequent months; after one year, T-cell counts and TCRbeta diversity were mostly attributed to newly produced T cells. The apparently early alphabetaT-cell count recovery about two months after transplant was reportedly dependent on only several hundred rapidly expanded clones derived from non-depleted graft cells. The high TCRbeta diversity at day 60 in some patients was ascribed to recipient T cells and intrathymic progenitors that had survived conditioning.

The method behind the library was PCR. Reads for this sample came from an Illumina HiSeq 2500. To normalize quantification of the TCRbeta repertoire, the TCR libraries were built with molecular barcoding that relied on unique molecular identifiers. The raw public reads went through TCRdb reprocessing: fastp at Q25, MiXCR clone calling, in-frame beta chains kept. Every distinct CDR3 protein forms one entry, paired with its most common genes and DNA. This sample comprises some 830,000 distinct CDR3 sequences, roughly 15% of them detected only once. About 4.6% of the sample is taken by the ten largest. This sample's treatment or condition label indicates: allogeneic hematopoietic cell transplantation with graft depleted of TCRalphabeta T cells and CD19 B cells. TCRalphabeta/CD19-depleted allogeneic hematopoietic cell grafts were given to the transplant recipients, all of whom were children. This material consisted of PBMCs, mostly from graft donor cells, taken 360 days after TCRalphabeta/CD19-depleted stem cell transplant. This receptor was identified in a male patient aged 10-17 years who had a stem cell transplant for acute lymphoblastic leukemia, so the T cells may come from the graft donor.

The DNA sequence is TGCGCCAGCAGCTCCTGGACTAGCGGGAGGACCACCGGGGAGCTGTTTTTT. Its protein product is CASSSWTSGRTTGELFF. The chain is assembled from TRBV5-1 and TRBJ2-2; the central 14 bases match TRBD2. The CDR3, cysteine through phenylalanine, is 17 amino acids long. The only DNA kept is the CDR3, 51 bases in frame from the first base. CDR1 and CDR2, looked up from the germline V gene, are SGHRS and YFSETQ. After removal of 3 bases from V and 4 bases from J, the junction retains 5 bases not matched to a gene.